This T cell receptor beta chain appears in the sequencing data of a study of blood T cell repertoires in COVID-19. On the study more broadly: Sites across the United States, Italy and Spain contributed samples from acute and convalescent COVID-19. From T cells, B-cell-depleted T cells, or PBMCs came the material, which was cDNA or gDNA.

As handled by the study authors: Reference gene primer amplification gave estimated nucleated cell counts. Profiled with immunoSEQ multiplex PCR; TCRdb holds only in-frame clones, not every one. That table furnishes V, J and clone size, whereas the DNA furnished D and trimming. The sample shows hundreds of thousands of clones, about 86% of them seen only once. The CDR3 is 15 amino acids. Germline CDR1 and CDR2: MNHEY and SVGAGI. V dropped 7 bases and J dropped 0; count of bases not matched to a gene: 8. The J gene is TRBJ2-7, the V gene TRBV6-5, with 8 bases fitting TRBD1. The sample was peripheral blood. This TCR derives from a man aged 80 or over with acute or convalescent COVID-19. CDR3 protein: CASNSGTGFSYEQYF. The CDR3 DNA reads as TGTGCCAGCAATTCGGGGACAGGCTTCTCCTACGAGCAGTACTTC.